The 25 T cell receptor beta chains listed next were all sequenced from one sample in a study of blood T cell repertoires in COVID-19. TCRdb's table, derived via immunoSEQ multiplex PCR, lists solely in-frame clones and lacks some. Of roughly 250,000 clones in the sample, 86% are singletons; the top ten hold about 10%. Sequenced material: peripheral blood. These receptors were obtained from a middle-aged man who had recovered from COVID-19.

The rearrangement uses TRBV5-1 and TRBJ1-5; the D is unclear. V was cut by 0 bases and J by 4 bases, with 11 bases left in between. CDR3 length: 15 residues. Germline assignment: CDR1 SGHRS and CDR2 YFSETQ. The CDR3 loop is CASSLGETQNQPQHF. The DNA for the CDR3 is TGCGCCAGCAGCTTGGGTGAGACACAGAATCAGCCCCAGCATTTT.

J is TRBJ2-5 and V is TRBV9; 7 nucleotides agree with TRBD1. The germline gives CDR1 SGDLS, CDR2 YYNGEE. The CDR3 consists of 15 residues. V was pared by 0 bases and J by 7 bases, with 9 bases of the junction left unmatched. DNA for the CDR3: TGTGCCAGCAGCGTAGAGGACAGGTGGGATTCGACCCAGTACTTC. Translated, it gives CASSVEDRWDSTQYF. Full variable domain (outside the CDR3, taken from reference TRBV9 and TRBJ2-5): DSGVTQTPKHLITATGQRVTLRCSPRSGDLSVYWYQQSLDQGLQFLIQYYNGEERAKGNILERFSAQQFPDLHSELNLSSLELGDSALYFCASSVEDRWDSTQYFGPGTRLLVL.

The chain carries TRBV11-2 and TRBJ1-1, with D perhaps matching TRBD1 (5 bases). Per germline, CDR1 SGHAT and CDR2 FQNNGV. The V and J ends lost 5 bases and 5 bases respectively, with 18 bases between them. The CDR3 has 15 residues. CDR3: CASSPLPGVSTEAFF. In nucleotides, the CDR3 is TGTGCCAGCAGCCCTTTGCCGGGGGTATCGACTGAAGCTTTCTTT.

This clone appeared a single time. This sequence joins TRBV27 and TRBJ1-1, with D possibly matching TRBD1 (6 bases). CDR3 length equals 13 residues. V lost 3 bases, J lost 4 bases, and 9 bases lay in between. Looked up from germline, CDR1 is MNHEY and CDR2 is SMNVEV (reference sequence). The CDR3 sequence: CASSFVGATEAFF. CDR3 sequence (DNA): TGTGCCAGCAGTTTTGTGGGGGCCACTGAAGCTTTCTTT.

The sample holds one count of this clone. The chain uses TRBV6-5 and TRBJ1-3; TRBD1 is a possible D gene (5 bases). The CDR3 contains 12 residues. V lost 6 bases and J lost 11, with 14 bases in between. Germline CDR1 is MNHEY and CDR2 is SVGAGI. The chain's CDR3 is CASRDIGQAIYF. The CDR3 region has the DNA TGTGCCAGCAGGGACATCGGCCAAGCCATATATTTT.

The J gene is TRBJ1-3, the V gene TRBV19, with D unresolved. Trimming shortened V by 5 bases and J by 2 bases, and 10 bases separated the two germline ends. The CDR3 has 14 residues. Germline CDR1 and CDR2: LNHDA and SQIVND (reference sequence). CDR3 residues: CASSRGVAGNTIYF. In nucleotides, the CDR3 is TGTGCCAGTAGTCGCGGGGTGGCTGGAAACACCATATATTTT.

The chain has TRBV5-6 and TRBJ2-5; 14 bases align to TRBD2. Trimming removed 3 bases from V and 7 bases from J; junction bases left unmatched: 11. CDR1 SGHDT and CDR2 YYEEEE come from the germline V gene. The CDR3 consists of 17 residues. The CDR3 spells CASSSGLAGVAHGTQYF. The CDR3 nucleotides are TGTGCCAGCAGCTCGGGACTAGCGGGAGTGGCCCATGGGACCCAGTACTTC.

This sequence joins TRBV5-8 and TRBJ1-5; TRBD1 matches at 7 bases. This CDR3 is 14 amino acids long. After removal of 2 bases from V and 5 bases from J, the junction contained 4 bases not matched to a gene. Germline V gives CDR1 SGHTS, CDR2 YDEGEE. CDR3 nucleotide sequence: TGTGCCAGCAGCTTCCGGGACAGCCATCAGCCCCAGCATTTT. It codes for CASSFRDSHQPQHF.

This sequence joins TRBV5-1 and TRBJ2-7, with a weak D call TRBD2 (6 bases). The CDR3 is 14 amino acids. In germline, CDR1 is SGHRS, CDR2 YFSETQ. V lost 5 bases, J lost 0 bases, and 12 bases lay in between. CDR3 DNA sequence: TGCGCCAGCAGATTTGGAGGGAGCTCCTACGAGCAGTACTTC. Encoded protein: CASRFGGSSYEQYF.

The chain is built from TRBV9 and TRBJ2-1; 7 nucleotides line up with TRBD2. The V gene end was trimmed by 0 bases and the J gene end by 4 bases; junction bases not matched to a gene: 4. This CDR3 contains 15 residues. Germline CDR1 SGDLS, CDR2 YYNGEE. CDR3 residues: CASSVDLAAYNEQFF. The CDR3 bases are TGTGCCAGCAGCGTAGATCTAGCGGCGTACAATGAGCAGTTCTTC.

The V call is TRBV25-1, the J call TRBJ1-1; weak D call: TRBD1 (5 bases). Germline assignment: CDR1 MGHDK and CDR2 SYGVNS. The ends were cut back, 5 bases at V and 6 bases at J, with 13 bases in the middle. The CDR3 length is 13 residues. CDR3: CASSRGGEAEAFF. The CDR3 coding sequence is TGTGCCAGCAGTCGGGGAGGGGAAGCTGAAGCTTTCTTT.

V and J are TRBV3-1 (or the pseudogene TRBV3-2) and TRBJ1-4, with 9 bases identical to TRBD1. The CDR3 has 16 amino acids. J lost 4 bases, V lost 3 bases, and 6 bases had no gene match. From germline, CDR1 is LGHDT and CDR2 YNNKEL (reference sequence). CDR3 sequence (DNA): TGTGCCAGCAGCCACCGGGACAGGGTACATAATGAAAAACTGTTTTTT. Residues: CASSHRDRVHNEKLFF.

This clone was counted a few times. The CDR3 DNA reads TGCAGCCCGAGCTCTGGAAACACCATATATTTT. Translating it yields CSPSSGNTIYF. This chain joins TRBV20-1 and TRBJ1-3; D is unclear. The CDR3 is made up of 11 amino acids. Germline assignment: CDR1 DFQATT and CDR2 SNEGSKA (reference sequence).

V is TRBV2 and J is TRBJ1-6; TRBD1 agrees at 10 bases. This CDR3 has 17 amino acids. Germline lookup yields CDR1 SNHLY and CDR2 FYNNEI. The J segment lost 3 bases and the V segment lost 5 bases, leaving 7 bases of the junction unmatched. This chain's CDR3 is CASSNPTGGIYNSPLHF. The CDR3 DNA is TGTGCCAGCAGTAATCCGACAGGGGGCATCTATAATTCACCCCTCCACTTT.

The rearrangement joins TRBV2 to TRBJ2-3, with 13 bases identical to TRBD2. The CDR3 totals 16 residues. The V segment lost 10 bases and the J segment 3 bases; nucleotides outside the gene matches: 10. The germline V gene encodes CDR1 SNHLY and CDR2 FYNNEI. The CDR3 DNA sequence: TGTGCCACACTAGCGGGGGGGCTTGGAGAAACAGATACGCAGTATTTT. It yields the protein CATLAGGLGETDTQYF. Supplemented by reference TRBV2 and TRBJ2-3, the full variable domain reads EPEVTQTPSHQVTQMGQEVILRCVPISNHLYFYWYRQILGQKVEFLVSFYNNEISEKSEIFDDQFSVERPDGSNFTLKIRSTKLEDSAMYFCATLAGGLGETDTQYFGPGTRLTVL.

As regards this clone: The same CDR3 also results from other DNA sequences found in this sample. This chain joins TRBV7-9 and TRBJ1-5; TRBD1 is a possible D gene (5 bases). Trimming cost V 1 base and J 7 bases, with 11 bases left between them. Germline V lookup: CDR1 SEHNR, CDR2 FQNEAQ (reference sequence). This CDR3 has 14 residues. CDR3 region: CASSLGGVRQPQHF. CDR3 coding DNA: TGTGCCAGCAGCTTAGGGGGGGTCCGGCAGCCCCAGCATTTT.

This chain joins TRBV11-2 and TRBJ2-7, with 7 bases lining up with TRBD1. The CDR3 is 14 residues long. The J segment lost 3 bases and the V segment lost 3 bases, leaving 5 bases of the junction unmatched. Germline V lookup: CDR1 SGHAT, CDR2 FQNNGV. The CDR3 is CASSFPTGLYEQYF. CDR3 bases: TGTGCCAGCAGCTTCCCGACAGGGCTCTACGAGCAGTACTTC.

The chain combines TRBV30 with TRBJ1-1, with TRBD1 identical over 7 bases. The junction had 5 bases not matched to a gene; V was cut back by 1 base and J by 6 bases. There are 13 residues in the CDR3. CDR1 GTSNPN and CDR2 SVGIG come from the germline V gene (reference sequence). DNA of the CDR3: TGTGCCTGGAGTGCCCAGGGGGTGGCTGAAGCTTTCTTT. Encoded protein: CAWSAQGVAEAFF.

The chain has TRBV27 and TRBJ2-7; D remains ambiguous. The CDR3 is 16 residues long. Germline loops: CDR1 MNHEY, CDR2 SMNVEV (reference sequence). V gave up 6 bases and J gave up 0 bases, with 18 bases separating them. CDR3 amino acids: CASSPIPTFPSYEQYF. Here the CDR3 DNA reads TGTGCCAGCAGCCCCATTCCAACATTTCCCTCCTACGAGCAGTACTTC.

This chain links TRBV10-3 with TRBJ2-1; 8 bases match TRBD2. The CDR3 contains 14 residues. J was trimmed by 3 bases and V by 7 bases; bases with no gene match: 5. Germline CDR1 reads ENHRY; CDR2 reads SYGVKD. CDR3 sequence (DNA): TGTGCCATCACACGGACTAGCAGCTACAATGAGCAGTTCTTC. Its protein is CAITRTSSYNEQFF.

V usage is TRBV21-1 and J usage is TRBJ2-3; the table gives TRBD1 as D, unverified against the DNA. TRBV21-1 is a listed pseudogene. The CDR3 has 16 residues. CDR3 sequence: CASREGGDTSTDTQYF. CDR3 DNA: TGTGCCAGCAGAGAAGGGGGAGACACTAGCACAGATACGCAGTATTTT.

The chain links TRBV7-2 to TRBJ2-3, with 12 bases matching TRBD2. V dropped 1 base and J dropped 2; count of bases not matched to a gene: 7. The CDR3 runs to 18 residues. Germline loops: CDR1 SGHTA, CDR2 FQGNSA. CDR3 nucleotides: TGTGCCAGCAGCTTAGGACTAGCGGGGGACGGGGTCACAGATACGCAGTATTTT. Amino acid sequence: CASSLGLAGDGVTDTQYF.

The chain combines TRBV3-1 (or the pseudogene TRBV3-2) with TRBJ2-1; TRBD2 matches at 7 bases. Trimming at V came to 8 bases and at J to 9 bases, leaving 4 bases not matched to a gene. The CDR3 spans 11 residues. In germline, CDR1 is LGHDT, CDR2 YNNKEL (reference sequence). The CDR3 region has the DNA TGTGCCAGCGCCACGGGAGGTGAGCAGTTCTTC. Encoded protein: CASATGGEQFF.

The CDR3 loop reads CASSIGTSYQPQHF. DNA for the CDR3: TGTGCCAGTAGTATAGGGACAAGCTATCAGCCCCAGCATTTT. The chain combines TRBV19 with TRBJ1-5; tentatively, D is TRBD1 (5 bases). The germline CDR1 and CDR2 sequences are LNHDA and SQIVND (reference sequence). Trimming stripped 1 base from V and 5 bases from J, with 9 bases between. The CDR3 has 14 residues.

The chain recombines TRBV5-4 with TRBJ1-4; 10 nucleotides match TRBD1. V lost 3 bases, J lost 7 bases, and 3 bases stayed unmatched. CDR3 size: 14 residues. From germline, CDR1 is SGHNT and CDR2 YYREEE (reference sequence). This CDR3 is CASSSGQGSEKLFF. Here the CDR3 DNA reads TGTGCCAGCAGCTCGGGACAGGGGAGTGAAAAACTGTTTTTT.